The next 4 T cell receptor beta chains were all read from a single sample in a study of siplizumab effects on memory and regulatory T cells. The data were produced by immunoSEQ multiplex PCR, yet TCRdb's version contains in-frame clones alone and is incomplete. The data contain some 110,000 clones, around 94% of them singletons. Specimen: non-Treg CD4+ T cells sorted from blood. Every receptor here comes from a human donor in good health.

The CDR3 region has the DNA TGTGCCAGCAGATCGACAGCTATCTACGAGCAGTACTTC. Amino acid sequence: CASRSTAIYEQYF. The V and J genes are TRBV6-6 and TRBJ2-7; maybe TRBD1 (5 bases). Germline-derived CDR1 and CDR2 are MNHNY and SVGAGI (reference sequence). This CDR3 has 13 amino acids. Trimming cost V 6 bases and J 3 bases, with 12 bases left between them.

The chain employs TRBV11-2 and TRBJ2-7; 8 bases fit TRBD2. Germline CDR1 reads SGHAT; CDR2 reads FQNNGV. Losses at the gene ends were 5 bases for V and 2 bases for J; bases not matched to a gene: 5. CDR3 length: 14 residues. The CDR3 nucleotides read TGTGCCAGCAGCCTTGAGCGGGGGCCCTACGAGCAGTACTTC. It is translated as CASSLERGPYEQYF.

This chain connects TRBV27 to TRBJ2-5; D unclear. The CDR3 length is 13 residues. Germline V gene data show CDR1 as MNHEY and CDR2 as SMNVEV (reference sequence). V lost 2 bases, J lost 6 bases, and 10 bases lay in between. The chain's CDR3 is CASSLDRQKTQYF. DNA for the CDR3: TGTGCCAGCAGTTTAGACCGCCAGAAGACCCAGTACTTC.

The rearrangement joins TRBV6-4 to TRBJ1-5; D is undetermined. V lost 2 bases, J lost 6 bases, and 8 bases lay in between. This CDR3 spans 13 amino acids. Germline V gene sequence: CDR1 MRHNA, CDR2 SNTAGT. The CDR3 here is CASSDERGQPQHF. In DNA form, the CDR3 reads TGTGCCAGCAGTGACGAGAGAGGTCAGCCCCAGCATTTT.